This T cell receptor (beta chain) was identified during a study of shared T cell receptors in the human thymus. TCRdb's table, derived via immunoSEQ multiplex PCR, lists solely in-frame clones and lacks some. The table includes some 720,000 clones, 88% detected once. With V trimmed by 2 bases and J by 4 bases, 4 bases remained unmatched. The germline V gene encodes CDR1 MNHEY and CDR2 SMNVEV (reference sequence). This CDR3 spans 16 amino acids. These same records also appear under a second study, on human thymus T cells. Per that study: Healthy Finnish infants undergoing corrective surgery for congenital heart defects were the donors. It was from resections taken during corrective heart surgery that the thymus tissue came. Among thymic and blood repertoires, usage of V and J genes appeared biased. Related research described thymic repertoires that were highly overlapping among unrelated individuals.

The receptor comes from a boy in the first two years of life with a congenital heart defect. The chain combines TRBV27 with TRBJ2-7; 14 nucleotides agree with TRBD2. The sequencing sample was made of thymocytes. The CDR3 loop is CASSLRLAGGPYEQYF. CDR3 coding DNA: TGTGCCAGCAGTTTAAGACTAGCGGGAGGGCCGTACGAGCAGTACTTC.